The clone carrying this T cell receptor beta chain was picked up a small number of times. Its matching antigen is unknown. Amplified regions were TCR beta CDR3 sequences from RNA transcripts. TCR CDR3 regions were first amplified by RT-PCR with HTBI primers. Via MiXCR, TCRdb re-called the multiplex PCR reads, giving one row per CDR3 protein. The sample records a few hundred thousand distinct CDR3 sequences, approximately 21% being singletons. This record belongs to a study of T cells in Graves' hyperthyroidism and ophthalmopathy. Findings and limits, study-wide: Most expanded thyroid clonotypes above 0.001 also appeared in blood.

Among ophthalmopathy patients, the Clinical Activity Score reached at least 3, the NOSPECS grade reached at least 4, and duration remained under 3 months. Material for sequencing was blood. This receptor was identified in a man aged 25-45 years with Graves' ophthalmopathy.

CDR3 nucleotide sequence: TGCGCCAGCAGCTTGGTACCGGGCCTGGGGGAGACCCAGTACTTC. Translated: CASSLVPGLGETQYF. The chain uses TRBV5-1 and TRBJ2-5; D not certain. There are 15 residues in the CDR3. Germline CDR1 and CDR2: SGHRS and YFSETQ. The germline V and J ends were trimmed by 0 bases and 5 bases, with 14 bases remaining between them.